The 4 T cell receptor beta chains reported below all come from one sample, sequenced in a study of blood T cell repertoires in COVID-19. Sequencing used immunoSEQ multiplex PCR; TCRdb keeps in-frame clones, though not all of them. The sample consists of some 140,000 clones, roughly 83% of them appearing once. The sequencing sample was made of peripheral blood. These receptors came from a woman between 55 and 75 years old with COVID-19, enrolled during active disease.

The chain has TRBV19 and TRBJ2-7; 8 bases are a match to TRBD1. There are 14 residues in the CDR3. V shed 1 base and J 3 bases; nucleotides not matched to a gene: 2. Looked up from germline, CDR1 is LNHDA and CDR2 is SQIVND (reference sequence). The CDR3 loop reads CASSIGTGYYEQYV. The CDR3 DNA follows: TGTGCCAGTAGTATAGGGACAGGGTACTACGAGCAGTACGTC.

The chain links TRBV6-5 to TRBJ1-1; 10 bases are shared with TRBD1. V was clipped by 8 bases and J by 7 bases; unmatched bases: 10. This CDR3 has 14 amino acids. Germline V CDR1 and CDR2: MNHEY, SVGAGI. This CDR3 reads CASCPTGGRGEAFF. Here the CDR3 DNA reads TGTGCCAGCTGCCCGACAGGGGGCCGGGGTGAAGCTTTCTTT.

The rearrangement links TRBV19 to TRBJ1-6; no clear D gene. The germline CDR1 and CDR2 sequences are LNHDA and SQIVND (reference sequence). The CDR3 consists of 16 residues. V dropped 5 bases and J dropped 7 bases, with 18 bases sitting between them. The CDR3 DNA sequence: TGTGCCAGTAGTCCGTATGAGGGCCTGGAGAATTCACCCCTCCACTTT. Translated: CASSPYEGLENSPLHF.

The genes are TRBV2 and TRBJ1-2; the D gene is possibly TRBD1 (6 bases). The CDR3 runs to 16 residues. V lost 1 base and J 6 bases, leaving 18 bases between the germline ends. From germline, CDR1 is SNHLY and CDR2 FYNNEI. CDR3 protein: CASSEGGPPVANGYTF. As DNA, the CDR3 is TGTGCCAGCAGTGAAGGGGGGCCCCCCGTCGCTAATGGCTACACCTTC.